The clone carrying this TCR beta chain was counted a few times. The antigen is unknown. These data originate in a study of CD8+ T cells in alopecia areata. Study results and limitations: Normal skin contains resident alphabeta T cells, and these are also sequenced in scalp samples.

The sequencing template was cDNA reverse transcribed from extracted RNA. The method was immunoSEQ multiplex PCR; TCRdb's version includes in-frame clones alone and lacks a portion of them. Of roughly 150,000 clones detected, about 60% appear once; the ten largest clones hold around 6%. CDR1 is SGHNT and CDR2 is YYREEE in the germline V gene (reference sequence). CDR3 length: 18 residues. Between the trimmed V and J ends, which lost 1 base and 3 bases, there was a span of 22 bases. This clonotype was obtained from a human donor with alopecia areata. The specimen comprised CD4+ T cells sorted from blood, sampled at week 0. The chain couples TRBV5-4 to TRBJ2-5; either TRBD1 or TRBD2 may fit D (6 bases each). CDR3 in DNA: TGTGCCAGCAGCTTGTTCCTAAGGGGGGTCCCTGAGGAAGAGACCCAGTACTTC. Translating gives CASSLFLRGVPEEETQYF.